The 11 T cell receptor beta chains below were found in one sample sequenced in a study of blood T cell repertoires in COVID-19. Profiled with immunoSEQ multiplex PCR; TCRdb holds only in-frame clones, not every one. The sample has 120,000 to 150,000 clones, about 92% seen once. The sequenced sample was peripheral blood. These receptors were obtained from a human donor in a cohort sampled during active COVID-19.

This rearrangement joins TRBV4-2 to TRBJ1-2; D is perhaps TRBD1 (5 bases). Germline V gene sequence: CDR1 LGHNA, CDR2 YNFKEQ. CDR3 size: 14 residues. V lost 5 bases, J lost 0 bases, and 10 bases lay in between. CDR3 protein: CASSNPGTNYGYTF. CDR3 bases: TGTGCCAGCAGCAATCCAGGGACTAACTATGGCTACACCTTC.

The CDR3 reads CASSLSVESSYNEQFF. As DNA, the CDR3 is TGTGCCAGCAGTTTATCGGTGGAGAGCTCCTACAATGAGCAGTTCTTC. This rearrangement joins TRBV27 to TRBJ2-1; D not resolved. V lost 0 bases and J lost 0, with 9 bases in between. The CDR3 length is 16 residues. The germline gives CDR1 MNHEY, CDR2 SMNVEV (reference sequence).

The chain combines TRBV6-6 with TRBJ2-3, with TRBD2 identical over 11 bases. CDR1 and CDR2 (germline): MNHNY, SVGAGI (reference sequence). Trimming cost V 0 bases and J 7 bases; bases outside gene matches: 6. This CDR3 is 16 amino acids long. CDR3 nucleotide sequence: TGTGCCAGCAGTTACTCACTAGCGGGGGCGGAAAATACGCAGTATTTT. Translation gives CASSYSLAGAENTQYF.

The chain joins TRBV7-2 to TRBJ2-3; D gene ambiguous. CDR1 is SGHTA, CDR2 FQGNSA, per germline. The germline V and J ends were trimmed by 1 base and 6 bases, with 11 bases remaining between them. The length of the CDR3 is 14 residues. The CDR3 bases are TGTGCCAGCAGCTTAGATCGCGGCCGGGATACGCAGTATTTT. Encoded protein: CASSLDRGRDTQYF.

The V and J genes are TRBV6-2 or TRBV6-3 and TRBJ2-1, with 16 nucleotides matching TRBD2. Germline lookup yields CDR1 MNHEY and CDR2 SVGEGT. The CDR3 length is 17 residues. J gave up 7 bases and V 2 bases, and 5 bases lay outside the gene matches. The CDR3 sequence: CASSYRGLAGGRNEQFF. The CDR3 coding sequence is TGTGCCAGCAGTTACAGGGGACTAGCGGGGGGGCGAAATGAGCAGTTCTTC.

This chain links TRBV19 with TRBJ2-7, with TRBD2 matching 7 bases. Trimming took 3 bases from V and 3 from J; bases not matched to a gene: 8. Per germline, CDR1 LNHDA and CDR2 SQIVND (reference sequence). The CDR3 runs 15 residues. Written as DNA, the CDR3 is TGTGCCAGTAGTATGCACAAGCGGGGAGACTACGAGCAGTACTTC. It is translated as CASSMHKRGDYEQYF.

The chain combines TRBV9 with TRBJ2-5; a weak D match, TRBD2 (7 bases). The CDR3 spans 16 residues. Trimming stripped 4 bases from V and 1 base from J, with 17 bases between. In germline, CDR1 is SGDLS, CDR2 YYNGEE. Here the CDR3 DNA reads TGTGCCAGCAGCCCCCCTACCGGGGGGCTCCAAGAGACCCAGTACTTC. This codes for CASSPPTGGLQETQYF. The full variable domain, with the rest looked up from reference TRBV9 and TRBJ2-5, is DSGVTQTPKHLITATGQRVTLRCSPRSGDLSVYWYQQSLDQGLQFLIQYYNGEERAKGNILERFSAQQFPDLHSELNLSSLELGDSALYFCASSPPTGGLQETQYFGPGTRLLVL.

V usage is TRBV7-9 and J usage is TRBJ2-7; a possible D gene is TRBD1 (5 bases). CDR1 is SEHNR, CDR2 FQNEAQ, per germline (reference sequence). This CDR3 spans 12 amino acids. Between the trimmed V and J ends, which lost 5 bases and 4 bases, there was a span of 9 bases. The CDR3 coding sequence is TGTGCCAGCAGCGCCTCAGGGTACGAGCAGTACTTC. This gives the protein CASSASGYEQYF.

The chain couples TRBV9 to TRBJ2-7; no clear D gene. The CDR3 sequence is 15 residues long. Germline V gene sequence: CDR1 SGDLS, CDR2 YYNGEE. With 0 bases removed from V and 4 bases from J, the gap between germline ends came to 14 bases. CDR3 nucleotides: TGTGCCAGCAGCGTAGGCGCAGGCACCCCTTACGAGCAGTACTTC. The encoded protein is CASSVGAGTPYEQYF.

This chain connects TRBV7-9 to TRBJ1-1; D is perhaps TRBD1 (6 bases). The CDR3 contains 15 residues. V gave up 5 bases and J gave up 6 bases, with 19 bases separating them. Germline V lookup: CDR1 SEHNR, CDR2 FQNEAQ (reference sequence). CDR3 sequence reads: CASSPVRGGAAEAFF. DNA of the CDR3: TGTGCCAGCAGCCCTGTTAGGGGGGGGGCGGCTGAAGCTTTCTTT.

J is TRBJ1-2 and V is TRBV18, with 7 bases that match TRBD1. After removal of 0 bases from V and 4 bases from J, the junction contained 11 bases not matched to a gene. This CDR3 is 17 amino acids long. Germline CDR1 is KGHSH and CDR2 is LQKENI. The CDR3 is CASSPPGGQGVSYGYTF. In DNA form, the CDR3 reads TGTGCCAGCTCACCACCTGGGGGGCAGGGGGTCTCCTATGGCTACACCTTC. Full variable domain (missing parts from reference TRBV18 and TRBJ1-2): NAGVMQNPRHLVRRRGQEARLRCSPMKGHSHVYWYRQLPEEGLKFMVYLQKENIIDESGMPKERFSAEFPKEGPSILRIQQVVRGDSAAYFCASSPPGGQGVSYGYTFGSGTRLTVV.